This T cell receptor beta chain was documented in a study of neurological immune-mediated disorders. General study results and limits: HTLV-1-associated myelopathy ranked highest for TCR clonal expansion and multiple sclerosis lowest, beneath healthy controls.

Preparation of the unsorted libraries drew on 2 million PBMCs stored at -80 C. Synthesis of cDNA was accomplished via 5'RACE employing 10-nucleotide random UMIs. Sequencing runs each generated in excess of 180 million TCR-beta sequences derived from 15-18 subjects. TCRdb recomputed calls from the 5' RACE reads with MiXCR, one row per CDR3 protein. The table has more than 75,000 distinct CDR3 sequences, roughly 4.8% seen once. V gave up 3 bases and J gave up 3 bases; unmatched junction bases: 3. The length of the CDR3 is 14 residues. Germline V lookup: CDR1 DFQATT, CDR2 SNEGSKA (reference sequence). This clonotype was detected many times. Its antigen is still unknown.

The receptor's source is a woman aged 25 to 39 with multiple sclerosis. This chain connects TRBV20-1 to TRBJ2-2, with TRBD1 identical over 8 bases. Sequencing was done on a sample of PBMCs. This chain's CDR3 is CSARPGGYTGELFF. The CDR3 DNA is TGCAGTGCTAGGCCAGGGGGCTACACCGGGGAGCTGTTTTTT.